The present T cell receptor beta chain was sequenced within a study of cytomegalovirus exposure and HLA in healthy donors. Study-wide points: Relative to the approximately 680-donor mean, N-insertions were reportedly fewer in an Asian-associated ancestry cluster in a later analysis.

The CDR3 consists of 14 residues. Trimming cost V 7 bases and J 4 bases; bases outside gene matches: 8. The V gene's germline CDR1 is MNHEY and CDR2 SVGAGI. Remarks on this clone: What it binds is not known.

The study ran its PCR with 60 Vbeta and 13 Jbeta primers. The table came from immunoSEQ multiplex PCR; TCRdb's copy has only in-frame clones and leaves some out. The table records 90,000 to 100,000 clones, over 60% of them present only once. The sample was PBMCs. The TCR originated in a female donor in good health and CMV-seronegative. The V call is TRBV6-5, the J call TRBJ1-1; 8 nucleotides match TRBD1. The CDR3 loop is CASTQTTGGTEAFF. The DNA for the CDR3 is TGTGCCAGCACCCAAACCACAGGGGGCACTGAAGCTTTCTTT.